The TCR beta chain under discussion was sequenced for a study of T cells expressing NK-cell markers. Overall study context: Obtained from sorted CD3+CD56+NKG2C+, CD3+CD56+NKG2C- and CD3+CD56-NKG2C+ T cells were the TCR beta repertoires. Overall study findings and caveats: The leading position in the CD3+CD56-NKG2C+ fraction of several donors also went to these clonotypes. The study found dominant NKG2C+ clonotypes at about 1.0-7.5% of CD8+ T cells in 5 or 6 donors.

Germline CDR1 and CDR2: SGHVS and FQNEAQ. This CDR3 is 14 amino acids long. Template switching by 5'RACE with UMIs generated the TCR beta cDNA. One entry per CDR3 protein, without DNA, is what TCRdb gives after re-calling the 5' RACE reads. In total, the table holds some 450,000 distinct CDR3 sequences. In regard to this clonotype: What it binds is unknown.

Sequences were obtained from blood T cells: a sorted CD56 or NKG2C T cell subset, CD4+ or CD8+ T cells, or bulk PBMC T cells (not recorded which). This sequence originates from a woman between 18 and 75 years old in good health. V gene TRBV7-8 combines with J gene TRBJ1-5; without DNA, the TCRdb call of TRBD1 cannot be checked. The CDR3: CASRAGGNNQPQHF. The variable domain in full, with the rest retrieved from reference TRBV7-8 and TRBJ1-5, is GAGVSQSPRYKVAKRGQDVALRCDPISGHVSLFWYQQALGQGPEFLTYFQNEAQLDKSGLPSDRFFAERPEGSVSTLKIQRTQQEDSAVYLCASRAGGNNQPQHFGDGTRLSIL.